These T cell receptor beta chains were read from a single sample in a study of blood T cell repertoires in COVID-19. Here immunoSEQ multiplex PCR was the method, and the copy in TCRdb shows in-frame clones only, minus some. This table has about 61,000 clones, 60% to 80% appearing once. The material sequenced was peripheral blood. The receptors come from an elderly man with active or convalescent COVID-19. Each CDR3 is given with its conserved first and last residue. The D gene is left open where the match is weak. Clone size is shown for a subset of rows, as once, few, many or a class of expanded clone.

v_gene	abundance	j_gene	d_gene	CDR3nt	CDR3aa
TRBV19	-	TRBJ1-1	TRBD1	TGTGCCAGTAGCCGGGACAGGCACTTGAACACTGAAGCTTTCTTT	CASSRDRHLNTEAFF
TRBV30	-	TRBJ2-7	-	TGTGCCTGGAGTCTCAGTTACGAGCAGTACTTC	CAWSLSYEQYF
TRBV4-2	-	TRBJ2-4	TRBD2	TGTGCCAGCAGCCAAGATCGGGGGGGGCTAGGAAACATTCAGTACTTC	CASSQDRGGLGNIQYF
TRBV2	-	TRBJ1-4	-	TGTGCCAGCAGTGAGGGGGCCCATGCAACTAATGAAAAACTGTTTTTT	CASSEGAHATNEKLFF
TRBV7-2	-	TRBJ2-5	TRBD2	TGTGCCAGCAACCCCGTGACTAGCGGGGGAGGGGAGACCCAGTACTTC	CASNPVTSGGGETQYF
TRBV19	-	TRBJ1-4	TRBD1	TGTGCCAGTAGAAAACCGGGACAGCTGAGAACTAATGAAAAACTGTTTTTT	CASRKPGQLRTNEKLFF
TRBV3-1/TRBV3-2	-	TRBJ1-2	-	TGTGCCAGCAGCCAAAGTGGGACTACGGCTTACTACACCTTC	CASSQSGTTAYYTF
TRBV4-1	once	TRBJ2-1	TRBD2	TGCGCCAGCAAGCCTAGCGGGGAGTACAATGAGCAGTTCTTC	CASKPSGEYNEQFF
TRBV6-6	few	TRBJ1-5	-	TGTGCCAGCACTGGGCGCAGCGGGGGCAGCAATCAGCCCCAGCATTTT	CASTGRSGGSNQPQHF
TRBV6-5	-	TRBJ2-1	-	TGTGCCAGCGCCCGAGGAGGCACTTACAATGAGCAGTTCTTC	CASARGGTYNEQFF
TRBV11-2	-	TRBJ1-1	TRBD1	TGTGCCAGCAGCTTACCCAAACAGGGGGCTGAAGCTTTCTTT	CASSLPKQGAEAFF
TRBV3-1/TRBV3-2	-	TRBJ2-3	TRBD2	TGTGCCAGCAGCTTTCTAGCGGGAGGGGGAGATACGCAGTATTTT	CASSFLAGGGDTQYF
TRBV7-9	-	TRBJ1-1	-	TGTGCCAGCATCAGAACAGAAAACACTGAAGCTTTCTTT	CASIRTENTEAFF
TRBV21-1	-	TRBJ1-5	-	TGTGCCAGCAGCAAAGAGCGAGGGGGCCCAAATCAGCCCCAGCATTTT	CASSKERGGPNQPQHF
TRBV4-1	-	TRBJ2-5	TRBD2	TGCGCCAGCAGCCATCCCGGGACTAGCGGGTCCGAGGGGGAGACCCAGTACTTC	CASSHPGTSGSEGETQYF
TRBV5-1	few	TRBJ1-1	TRBD1	TGCGCCAGCAGCATTACCGGGACAGCGAATTATGAAGCTTTCTTT	CASSITGTANYEAFF
TRBV2	-	TRBJ1-2	-	TGTGCCAGCAGAGAAACAGGGAACTATGGCTACACCTTC	CASRETGNYGYTF
TRBV19	once	TRBJ2-2	TRBD2	TGTGCCAGTAGTAGGGGTTCTAGCGGGACAAACACCGGGGAGCTGTTTTTT	CASSRGSSGTNTGELFF
TRBV18	-	TRBJ1-4	-	TGTGCCAGCTCACCAGGGCGAGAGGAAAAACTGTTTTTT	CASSPGREEKLFF
TRBV5-1	-	TRBJ2-3	-	TGCGCCAGCAGCTTGGGCCTGACAGTCCCCAACACAGATACGCAGTATTTT	CASSLGLTVPNTDTQYF
TRBV3-1/TRBV3-2	-	TRBJ1-2	TRBD1	TGTGCCAGCAGCCAAGGGACAGGGACTAACTATGGCTACACCTTC	CASSQGTGTNYGYTF
TRBV18	-	TRBJ2-7	TRBD1	TGTGCCAGCTCAGGCAATACAGGGGACGGCGAGCAGTACTTC	CASSGNTGDGEQYF
TRBV5-6	once	TRBJ2-3	TRBD2	TGTGCCAGCAGCTTGGAACTAGCGACTATTACAGATACGCAGTATTTT	CASSLELATITDTQYF
TRBV11-2	-	TRBJ1-1	TRBD1	TGTGCCAGCAGCTTAGATTCTAACAGGGGCACTGAAGCTTTCTTT	CASSLDSNRGTEAFF
TRBV5-8	few	TRBJ2-2	-	TGTGCCAGCAGTGAGCAGGGTCCCGGGGAGCTGTTTTTT	CASSEQGPGELFF
TRBV5-1	-	TRBJ2-2	-	TGCGCCAGCAGCCCAAGACAAGACACCGGGGAGCTGTTTTTT	CASSPRQDTGELFF
TRBV11-2	-	TRBJ2-7	TRBD1	TGTGCCAGCAACCACGAACCACAGGACAGGGAGTACTTC	CASNHEPQDREYF
TRBV6-5	-	TRBJ1-5	TRBD1	TGTGCCACGACAGGGTTGAAAATGGCCCAGCATTTT	CATTGLKMAQHF
TRBV5-1	few	TRBJ2-3	-	TGCGCCAGCAGCTACTACTCCCGGTCCGGAATGAACACAGATACGCAGTATTTT	CASSYYSRSGMNTDTQYF
TRBV2	-	TRBJ2-1	TRBD2	TGTGCCAGCAGTGCCGGGACTAGCGGTTACAATGAGCAGTTCTTC	CASSAGTSGYNEQFF
TRBV11-3	once	TRBJ1-1	-	TGTGCCAGCAGCTTAGAGGCAGTGTTGAACACTGAAGCTTTCTTT	CASSLEAVLNTEAFF
TRBV7-3	-	TRBJ1-1	-	TGTGCCAGCAGCTTAACAGGACCGGGAGGGTATGGAGGCACTGAAGCTTTCTTT	CASSLTGPGGYGGTEAFF
TRBV7-3	-	TRBJ2-7	TRBD2	TGTGCCAGCAGTTTTAGCGGGGGGCCCTCCCACGAGCAGTACTTC	CASSFSGGPSHEQYF
TRBV5-5	-	TRBJ2-7	-	TGTGCCAGCGGCAAAGTTAGCGGCTCCTACGAGCAGTACTTC	CASGKVSGSYEQYF
TRBV7-2	once	TRBJ2-5	-	TGTGCCAGCAGCTCACTTCTATTAGAGACCCAGTACTTC	CASSSLLLETQYF